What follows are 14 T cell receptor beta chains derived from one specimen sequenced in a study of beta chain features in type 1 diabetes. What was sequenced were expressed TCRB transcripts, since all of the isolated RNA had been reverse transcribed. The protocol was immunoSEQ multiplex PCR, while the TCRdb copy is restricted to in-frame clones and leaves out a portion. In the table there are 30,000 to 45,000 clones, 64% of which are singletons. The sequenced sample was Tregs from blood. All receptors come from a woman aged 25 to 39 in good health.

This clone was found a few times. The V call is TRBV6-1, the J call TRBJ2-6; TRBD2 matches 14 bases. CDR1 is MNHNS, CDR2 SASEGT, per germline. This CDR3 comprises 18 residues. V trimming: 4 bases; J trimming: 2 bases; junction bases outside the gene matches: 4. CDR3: CASSGGLAGVAGANVLTF. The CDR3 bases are TGTGCCAGCAGTGGGGGACTAGCGGGAGTCGCTGGGGCCAACGTCCTGACTTTC.

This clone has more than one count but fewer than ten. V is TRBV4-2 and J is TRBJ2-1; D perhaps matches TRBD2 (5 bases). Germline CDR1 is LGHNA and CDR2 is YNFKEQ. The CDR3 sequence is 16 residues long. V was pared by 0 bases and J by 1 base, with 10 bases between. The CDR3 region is CASSQEGVSSYNEQFF. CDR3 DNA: TGTGCCAGCAGCCAAGAGGGAGTAAGTTCCTACAATGAGCAGTTCTTC.

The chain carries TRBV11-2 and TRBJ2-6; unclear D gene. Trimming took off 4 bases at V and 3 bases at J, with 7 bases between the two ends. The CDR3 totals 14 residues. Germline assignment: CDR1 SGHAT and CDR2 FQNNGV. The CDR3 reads CASSSLYGANVLTF. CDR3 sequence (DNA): TGTGCCAGCAGCTCCCTGTATGGGGCCAACGTCCTGACTTTC.

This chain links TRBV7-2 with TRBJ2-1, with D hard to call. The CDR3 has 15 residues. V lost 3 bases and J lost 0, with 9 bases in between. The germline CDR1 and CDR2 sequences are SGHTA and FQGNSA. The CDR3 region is CASSFSFSSYNEQFF. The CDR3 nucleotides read TGTGCCAGCAGCTTTAGCTTTAGCTCCTACAATGAGCAGTTCTTC.

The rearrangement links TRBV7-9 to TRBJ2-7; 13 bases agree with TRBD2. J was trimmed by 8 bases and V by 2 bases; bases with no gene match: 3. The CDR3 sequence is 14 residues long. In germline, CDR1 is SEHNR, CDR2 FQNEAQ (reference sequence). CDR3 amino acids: CASSLTSGRVKQYF. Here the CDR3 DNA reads TGTGCCAGCAGCTTAACTAGCGGGAGGGTAAAGCAGTACTTC.

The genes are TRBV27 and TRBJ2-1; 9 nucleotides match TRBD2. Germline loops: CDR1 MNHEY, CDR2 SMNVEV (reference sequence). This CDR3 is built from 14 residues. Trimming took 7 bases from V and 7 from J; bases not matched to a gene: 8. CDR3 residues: CASNLAGSRNEQFF. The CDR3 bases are TGTGCCAGCAACCTAGCGGGATCTAGGAATGAGCAGTTCTTC.

CDR3 nucleotides: TGTGCCAGCAGCTACTCGGCCAGGAAGGGGTTATACAATGAGCAGTTCTTC. Translating it yields CASSYSARKGLYNEQFF. This chain uses TRBV9 with TRBJ2-1; possible D gene TRBD1, 5 bases. Trimming took off 4 bases at V and 4 bases at J, with 21 bases between the two ends. The CDR3 sequence is 17 residues long. Germline CDR1 and CDR2: SGDLS and YYNGEE.

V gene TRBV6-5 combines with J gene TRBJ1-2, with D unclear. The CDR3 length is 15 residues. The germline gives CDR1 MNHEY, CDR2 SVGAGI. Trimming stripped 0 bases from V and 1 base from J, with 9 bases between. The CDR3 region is CASSYSTGSNYGYTF. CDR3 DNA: TGTGCCAGCAGTTACTCGACGGGTAGTAACTATGGCTACACCTTC.

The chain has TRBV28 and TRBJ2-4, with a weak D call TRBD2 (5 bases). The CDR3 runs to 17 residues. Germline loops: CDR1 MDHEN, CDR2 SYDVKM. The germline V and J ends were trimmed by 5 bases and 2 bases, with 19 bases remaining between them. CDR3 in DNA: TGTGCCAGCAGTCCCCCGGTCGAGGGCGGTTCCAAAAACATTCAGTACTTC. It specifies CASSPPVEGGSKNIQYF.

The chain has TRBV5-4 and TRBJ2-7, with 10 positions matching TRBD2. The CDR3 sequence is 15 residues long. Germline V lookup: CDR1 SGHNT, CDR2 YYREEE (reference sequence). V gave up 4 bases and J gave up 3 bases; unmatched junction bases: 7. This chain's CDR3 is CASSDRTSGVYEQYF. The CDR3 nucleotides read TGTGCCAGCAGCGATAGGACTAGCGGAGTCTACGAGCAGTACTTC.

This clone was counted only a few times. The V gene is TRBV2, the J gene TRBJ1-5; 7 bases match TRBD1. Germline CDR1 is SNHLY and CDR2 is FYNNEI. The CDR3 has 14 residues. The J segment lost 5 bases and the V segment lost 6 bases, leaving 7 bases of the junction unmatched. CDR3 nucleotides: TGTGCCAGCAGCCCTGGCAGGGGGGATCAGCCCCAGCATTTT. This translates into CASSPGRGDQPQHF.

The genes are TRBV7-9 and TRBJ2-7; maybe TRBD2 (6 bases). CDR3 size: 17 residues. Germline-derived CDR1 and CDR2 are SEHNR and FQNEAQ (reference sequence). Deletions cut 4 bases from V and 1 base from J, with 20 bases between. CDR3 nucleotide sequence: TGTGCCAGCAGCTACGCCTCCGGGGGAGTTTCTTCCTACGAGCAGTACTTC. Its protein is CASSYASGGVSSYEQYF.

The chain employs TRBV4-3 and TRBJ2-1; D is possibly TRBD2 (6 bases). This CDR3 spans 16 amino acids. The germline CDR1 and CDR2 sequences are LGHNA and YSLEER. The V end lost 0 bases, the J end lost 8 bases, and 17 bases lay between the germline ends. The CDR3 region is CASSQDPRFGGDEQFF. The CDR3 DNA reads TGCGCCAGCAGCCAAGATCCAAGGTTCGGAGGGGATGAGCAGTTCTTC.

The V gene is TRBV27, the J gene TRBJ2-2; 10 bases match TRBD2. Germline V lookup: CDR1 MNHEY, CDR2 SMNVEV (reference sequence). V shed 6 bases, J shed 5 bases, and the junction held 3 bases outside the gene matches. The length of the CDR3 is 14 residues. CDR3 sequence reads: CASRSGRATGELFF. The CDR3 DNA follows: TGTGCCAGCAGGAGCGGGAGGGCGACCGGGGAGCTGTTTTTT.